The sequence of this T cell receptor (beta chain) was determined in a study of blood T cell repertoires in COVID-19. Overall study: Material from acute and convalescent COVID-19 was sourced from the United States, Italy and Spain. Sample material is recorded as cDNA or gDNA derived from T cells, B-cell-depleted T cells, or PBMCs.

This clone turned up a few times. How the authors handled the data: Amplification of reference gene primers was used by the study to estimate nucleated cell counts. The data were produced by immunoSEQ multiplex PCR, yet TCRdb's version contains in-frame clones alone and is incomplete. That table is the source of V, J and clone size, and D and trimming were worked out from the DNA. The sample includes more than 150,000 clones, 90% to 95% of them seen just once. The TCR comes from a man aged 50 to 60 with acute or convalescent COVID-19. The material sequenced was peripheral blood.

The CDR3 spells CASSPGQGLTEAFF. The CDR3 DNA is TGTGCCAGCAGCCCGGGACAGGGTCTCACTGAAGCTTTCTTT. This chain joins TRBV7-3 and TRBJ1-1; 9 nucleotides align to TRBD1. CDR3 length: 14 residues. After removal of 5 bases from V and 4 bases from J, the junction contained 5 bases not matched to a gene. Germline V CDR1 and CDR2: SGHTA, FQGTGA.